The 2 T cell receptor beta chains below all came from one sample that was sequenced in a study of cytomegalovirus exposure and HLA in healthy donors. Primers included in the PCR were 60 Vbeta and 13 Jbeta primers. Using immunoSEQ multiplex PCR, the repertoire was profiled, and TCRdb retains in-frame clones only, with some absent. The table includes 150,000 to 200,000 clones, about 73% detected once. The sequenced sample was PBMCs. Receptor source: a woman aged 45 to 65 in good health and CMV-seropositive.

This chain connects TRBV9 to TRBJ2-2; TRBD1 aligns across 7 bases. CDR3 length: 15 amino acids. Per the germline V gene, CDR1 is SGDLS and CDR2 is YYNGEE. Trimming removed 4 bases from V and 1 base from J; junction bases left unmatched: 4. The CDR3 DNA reads TGTGCCAGCAGCCTCCGACAGGGGAACACCGGGGAGCTGTTTTTT. Amino acid sequence: CASSLRQGNTGELFF.

The chain combines TRBV6-8 with TRBJ2-3, with 11 bases fitting TRBD2. This CDR3 spans 17 amino acids. Germline loops: CDR1 MNHGY, CDR2 SAAAGT. Germline trimming cut 4 bases from V and 0 bases from J; bases unmatched to any gene: 6. The CDR3 protein is CASSCPGLAASTDTQYF. The DNA for the CDR3 is TGTGCCAGCAGTTGCCCGGGACTAGCGGCTAGCACAGATACGCAGTATTTT.